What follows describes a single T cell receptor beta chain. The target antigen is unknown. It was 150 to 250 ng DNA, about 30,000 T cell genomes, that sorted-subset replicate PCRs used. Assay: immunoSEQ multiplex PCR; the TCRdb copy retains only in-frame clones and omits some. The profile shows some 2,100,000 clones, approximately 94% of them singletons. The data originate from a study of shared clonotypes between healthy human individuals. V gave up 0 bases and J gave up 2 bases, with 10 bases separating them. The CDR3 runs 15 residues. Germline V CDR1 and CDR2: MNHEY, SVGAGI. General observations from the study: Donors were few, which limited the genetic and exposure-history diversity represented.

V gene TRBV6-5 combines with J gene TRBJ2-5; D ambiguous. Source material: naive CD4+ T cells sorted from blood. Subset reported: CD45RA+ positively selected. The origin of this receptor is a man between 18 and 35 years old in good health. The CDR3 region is CASSYSGDSQETQYF. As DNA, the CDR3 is TGTGCCAGCAGTTACTCGGGTGATAGTCAAGAGACCCAGTACTTC.